A selection of T cell receptor beta chains follows, all from one sample in a study of cytomegalovirus exposure and HLA in healthy donors. The repertoire was sequenced with immunoSEQ multiplex PCR; TCRdb's copy has only in-frame clones and lacks some. This sample has some 87,000 clones, with more than 65% found just once. Sequencing was carried out using PBMCs. These receptors were collected from a man aged 30-40 years in good health and CMV-seronegative. The CDR3 runs from the conserved cysteine through the conserved F or W. A D gene is named only where the DNA matches it firmly. Some rows mark clone size as missing; the rest say once, few, many or name a class of expanded clone.

V gene: TRBV5-1
clone size: NA
D gene: NA
J gene: TRBJ1-1
CDR3 protein: CASSLGQGGGTEAFF
CDR3 DNA: TGCGCCAGCAGCTTGGGCCAGGGCGGGGGCACTGAAGCTTTCTTT

V gene: TRBV27
clone size: NA
D gene: TRBD2
J gene: TRBJ2-1
CDR3 protein: CATLAGINEQFF
CDR3 DNA: TGTGCCACTCTAGCGGGAATCAATGAGCAGTTCTTC

V gene: TRBV5-1
clone size: NA
D gene: NA
J gene: TRBJ1-2
CDR3 protein: CASSLTTASYGYTF
CDR3 DNA: TGCGCCAGCAGCTTGACGACCGCTAGCTATGGCTACACCTTC

V gene: TRBV10-3
clone size: NA
D gene: TRBD2
J gene: TRBJ2-5
CDR3 protein: CAISESREGQKTQYF
CDR3 DNA: TGTGCCATCAGTGAGTCACGGGAGGGGCAGAAGACCCAGTACTTC

V gene: TRBV18
clone size: NA
D gene: TRBD1
J gene: TRBJ1-5
CDR3 protein: CASSPFRDREGGVHQPQHF
CDR3 DNA: TGTGCCAGCTCACCGTTCCGGGACAGGGAGGGAGGAGTCCATCAGCCCCAGCATTTT

V gene: TRBV14
clone size: NA
D gene: NA
J gene: TRBJ2-3
CDR3 protein: CASSQSEYTQYF
CDR3 DNA: TGTGCCAGCAGCCAGTCGGAGTATACGCAGTATTTT

V gene: TRBV7-8
clone size: NA
D gene: NA
J gene: TRBJ2-5
CDR3 protein: CASSFQSRGAAGETQYF
CDR3 DNA: TGTGCCAGCAGCTTTCAGTCTCGGGGGGCCGCGGGAGAGACCCAGTACTTC

V gene: TRBV7-2
clone size: NA
D gene: TRBD1
J gene: TRBJ1-1
CDR3 protein: CASSLEKTGLMNTEAFF
CDR3 DNA: TGTGCCAGCAGCTTAGAGAAGACAGGGCTAATGAACACTGAAGCTTTCTTT

V gene: TRBV2
clone size: NA
D gene: TRBD1
J gene: TRBJ1-2
CDR3 protein: CASSDRGLYGYTF
CDR3 DNA: TGTGCCAGCAGTGACAGGGGGCTCTATGGCTACACCTTC

V gene: TRBV5-4
clone size: NA
D gene: NA
J gene: TRBJ1-1
CDR3 protein: CASSSGGGHTEAFF
CDR3 DNA: TGTGCCAGCAGCTCGGGGGGTGGCCACACTGAAGCTTTCTTT

V gene: TRBV6-1
clone size: NA
D gene: TRBD1
J gene: TRBJ1-5
CDR3 protein: CASRGKTGSHQPQHF
CDR3 DNA: TGTGCCAGCAGAGGTAAGACAGGGTCCCATCAGCCCCAGCATTTT

V gene: TRBV30
clone size: NA
D gene: NA
J gene: TRBJ2-7
CDR3 protein: CAWSPLMSSYEQYF
CDR3 DNA: TGTGCCTGGAGTCCCCTTATGAGCTCCTACGAGCAGTACTTC

V gene: TRBV15
clone size: NA
D gene: TRBD1
J gene: TRBJ1-2
CDR3 protein: CATSGQGASYGYTF
CDR3 DNA: TGTGCCACCAGCGGTCAGGGGGCTAGCTATGGCTACACCTTC

V gene: TRBV30
clone size: NA
D gene: NA
J gene: TRBJ1-1
CDR3 protein: CAWSFTGMNTEAFF
CDR3 DNA: TGTGCCTGGAGTTTCACAGGGATGAACACTGAAGCTTTCTTT

V gene: TRBV30
clone size: NA
D gene: TRBD1
J gene: TRBJ1-5
CDR3 protein: CAWSRQGGQPQHF
CDR3 DNA: TGTGCCTGGAGCCGACAGGGCGGACAGCCCCAGCATTTT

V gene: TRBV5-1
clone size: NA
D gene: TRBD1
J gene: TRBJ2-7
CDR3 protein: CASKQGQVQSYEQYF
CDR3 DNA: TGCGCCAGCAAACAAGGACAGGTCCAATCCTACGAGCAGTACTTC

V gene: TRBV11-3
clone size: few
D gene: TRBD1
J gene: TRBJ1-6
CDR3 protein: CASSLGGTGESPLHF
CDR3 DNA: TGTGCCAGCAGCTTAGGGGGGACAGGGGAGTCACCCCTCCACTTT

V gene: TRBV27
clone size: NA
D gene: NA
J gene: TRBJ1-1
CDR3 protein: CASSSPRFRMLGATF
CDR3 DNA: TGTGCCAGCAGTTCACCCCGGTTCAGGATGCTTGGGGCCACATTT

V gene: TRBV13
clone size: NA
D gene: TRBD2
J gene: TRBJ2-7
CDR3 protein: CASSLMGGAPVSYEQYF
CDR3 DNA: TGTGCCAGCAGCTTAATGGGAGGGGCACCTGTCTCCTACGAGCAGTACTTC

V gene: TRBV30
clone size: NA
D gene: TRBD1
J gene: TRBJ1-4
CDR3 protein: CAWNVARGIGKLFF
CDR3 DNA: TGTGCCTGGAATGTCGCCAGGGGGATTGGAAAACTGTTTTTT

V gene: TRBV30
clone size: few
D gene: NA
J gene: TRBJ2-1
CDR3 protein: CAWNWGDEQFF
CDR3 DNA: TGTGCCTGGAATTGGGGCGATGAGCAGTTCTTC

V gene: TRBV30
clone size: NA
D gene: TRBD1
J gene: TRBJ1-2
CDR3 protein: CAWAQDRGETYGYTF
CDR3 DNA: TGTGCCTGGGCCCAGGACAGGGGGGAAACCTATGGCTACACCTTC

V gene: TRBV6-1
clone size: NA
D gene: TRBD2
J gene: TRBJ2-3
CDR3 protein: CASSEGAGGFTDTQYF
CDR3 DNA: TGTGCCAGCAGTGAAGGAGCGGGGGGTTTCACAGATACGCAGTATTTT

V gene: TRBV27
clone size: NA
D gene: TRBD1
J gene: TRBJ1-5
CDR3 protein: CASSLEGAQPQHF
CDR3 DNA: TGTGCCAGCAGTTTAGAGGGGGCCCAGCCCCAGCATTTT

V gene: TRBV19
clone size: NA
D gene: NA
J gene: TRBJ2-5
CDR3 protein: CASQEEKTQYF
CDR3 DNA: TGTGCCAGTCAGGAGGAGAAGACCCAGTACTTC

V gene: TRBV6-6
clone size: few
D gene: TRBD1
J gene: TRBJ1-1
CDR3 protein: CASSYSRQGRTEAFF
CDR3 DNA: TGTGCCAGCAGTTACTCGCGACAGGGGAGGACTGAAGCTTTCTTT

V gene: TRBV7-2
clone size: few
D gene: NA
J gene: TRBJ2-7
CDR3 protein: CASSLILGGYEQYF
CDR3 DNA: TGTGCCAGCAGCTTAATTCTGGGAGGCTACGAGCAGTACTTC

V gene: TRBV5-1
clone size: NA
D gene: TRBD1
J gene: TRBJ1-1
CDR3 protein: CASSVTPSQTGMAFF
CDR3 DNA: TGCGCCAGCAGCGTTACCCCGAGTCAGACAGGGATGGCTTTCTTT

V gene: TRBV7-2
clone size: NA
D gene: NA
J gene: TRBJ1-1
CDR3 protein: CASSPGDARTEAFF
CDR3 DNA: TGTGCCAGCAGCCCAGGGGATGCGAGGACTGAAGCTTTCTTT

V gene: TRBV7-9
clone size: NA
D gene: TRBD1
J gene: TRBJ1-2
CDR3 protein: CASSSITGVGYGYTF
CDR3 DNA: TGTGCCAGCAGCTCCATAACAGGGGTCGGGTATGGCTACACCTTC

V gene: TRBV19
clone size: NA
D gene: TRBD1
J gene: TRBJ2-7
CDR3 protein: CASSRDSSYEQYF
CDR3 DNA: TGTGCCAGTAGTCGGGACAGCTCCTACGAGCAGTACTTC

V gene: TRBV7-2
clone size: NA
D gene: TRBD1
J gene: TRBJ2-2
CDR3 protein: CASSLTGKRVGELFF
CDR3 DNA: TGTGCCAGCAGCTTGACAGGGAAAAGAGTAGGGGAGCTGTTTTTT

V gene: TRBV28
clone size: NA
D gene: TRBD1
J gene: TRBJ1-4
CDR3 protein: CASSLGQGGAKLFF
CDR3 DNA: TGTGCCAGCAGTTTGGGACAGGGAGGGGCAAAACTGTTTTTT